The 10 T cell receptor beta chains below were found in one sample sequenced in a study of cytomegalovirus exposure and HLA in healthy donors (dated by TCRdb to 2015 to 2018). Library preparation was by the immunoSEQ multiplex PCR assay. In its TCRdb copy, this immuneACCESS table keeps in-frame sequences only and misses some clones. Where compared with another copy, unresolved V genes explain less than half of these, and the others have no known cause. The sample table records 150,000 to 200,000 clones; more than 75% of these occur just once. The ten largest make up 2.5% to 3% of the sample. Sequencing used PBMCs. Source of these receptors: a man younger than 35 in good health and CMV-seronegative.

The chain recombines TRBV7-9 with TRBJ1-2, with 12 bases aligning to TRBD1. Per the germline V gene, CDR1 is SEHNR and CDR2 is FQNEAQ (reference sequence). The CDR3 extends over 17 amino acids. The V segment lost 4 bases and the J segment 2 bases; nucleotides outside the gene matches: 8. DNA for the CDR3: TGTGCCAGCAGCTCGGCGCCTGGGACAGGGGGCAACTATGGCTACACCTTC. It codes for CASSSAPGTGGNYGYTF.

The rearrangement joins TRBV6-5 to TRBJ1-5; D ambiguous. V lost 5 bases to trimming and J lost 0 bases, with 11 bases between them. CDR1 and CDR2 (germline): MNHEY, SVGAGI. CDR3 size: 15 residues. In nucleotides, the CDR3 is TGTGCCAGCAGTCGAACTCCTCATAGCAATCAGCCCCAGCATTTT. Amino acids: CASSRTPHSNQPQHF.

The rearrangement joins TRBV5-1 to TRBJ1-5, with 8 bases identical to TRBD1. Germline V gene data show CDR1 as SGHRS and CDR2 as YFSETQ. V was pared by 5 bases and J by 7 bases, with 11 bases of the junction left unmatched. The CDR3 spans 15 residues. The CDR3 reads CASRETGDLEQPQHF. For the CDR3, the DNA is TGCGCCAGCAGGGAGACAGGGGACTTGGAACAGCCCCAGCATTTT.

The rearrangement uses TRBV28 and TRBJ2-7; 9 bases map to TRBD2. Germline CDR1 reads MDHEN; CDR2 reads SYDVKM. The CDR3 spans 20 residues. The V gene end was trimmed by 5 bases and the J gene end by 1 base; junction bases not matched to a gene: 21. The CDR3 loop is CASSLPLVLAGAMVSYEQYF. The CDR3 DNA follows: TGTGCCAGCAGTCTCCCCCTGGTATTAGCGGGAGCGATGGTTTCCTACGAGCAGTACTTC.

V usage is TRBV4-1 and J usage is TRBJ1-2; perhaps TRBD1 as D (6 bases). Germline lookup yields CDR1 MGHRA and CDR2 YSYEKL. CDR3 length equals 16 residues. The V and J ends lost 2 bases and 3 bases respectively, with 16 bases between them. This CDR3 is CASSQPLTGSDYGYTF. The CDR3 DNA is TGCGCCAGCAGCCAACCCCTGACAGGCAGCGACTATGGCTACACCTTC.

The gene calls are TRBV4-1 and TRBJ1-2, with D perhaps matching TRBD1 (6 bases). The CDR3 covers 15 residues. Trimming pared 1 base from V and 7 bases from J, leaving 16 bases between. Per the germline V gene, CDR1 is MGHRA and CDR2 is YSYEKL. Written as DNA, the CDR3 is TGCGCCAGCAGCCAAGCTCTAGGGGGTGCCTTTGGCTACACCTTC. This codes for CASSQALGGAFGYTF.

This chain links TRBV18 with TRBJ2-7; 7 bases match TRBD2. Germline assignment: CDR1 KGHSH and CDR2 LQKENI. V lost 5 bases, J lost 2 bases, and 6 bases stayed unmatched. This CDR3 has 14 amino acids. The CDR3 loop is CASSVGEGPYEQYV. CDR3 coding DNA: TGTGCCAGCTCAGTGGGGGAGGGTCCCTACGAGCAGTACGTC.

The chain recombines TRBV10-2 with TRBJ2-7, with unresolved D. The germline gives CDR1 WSHSY, CDR2 SAAADI. The CDR3 is made up of 15 amino acids. Trimming took 2 bases from V and 0 from J, leaving 11 bases between them. The CDR3 sequence: CASSEGPTISYEQYF. The CDR3 nucleotides are TGCGCCAGCAGTGAGGGGCCAACCATCTCCTACGAGCAGTACTTC.

This rearrangement joins TRBV20-1 to TRBJ2-7; weak D call: TRBD2 (6 bases). This CDR3 region has 11 residues. V was clipped by 5 bases and J by 3 bases, with 8 bases between them. Germline V gives CDR1 DFQATT, CDR2 SNEGSKA (reference sequence). The CDR3 is CSAGGFYEQYV. The CDR3 DNA reads TGCAGTGCTGGGGGGTTCTACGAGCAGTACGTC.

V usage is TRBV19 and J usage is TRBJ1-2; 7 bases match TRBD1. The trim removed 5 bases at V and 2 bases at J, leaving 2 bases unmatched. CDR3 length equals 13 residues. Germline loops: CDR1 LNHDA, CDR2 SQIVND (reference sequence). CDR3 in DNA: TGTGCCAGTAGTCTGACAGGGAACTATGGCTACACCTTC. Amino acid sequence: CASSLTGNYGYTF. Variable domain in full (rest from reference TRBV19 and TRBJ1-2): DGGITQSPKYLFRKEGQNVTLSCEQNLNHDAMYWYRQDPGQGLRLIYYSQIVNDFQKGDIAEGYSVSREKKESFPLTVTSAQKNPTAFYLCASSLTGNYGYTFGSGTRLTVV.